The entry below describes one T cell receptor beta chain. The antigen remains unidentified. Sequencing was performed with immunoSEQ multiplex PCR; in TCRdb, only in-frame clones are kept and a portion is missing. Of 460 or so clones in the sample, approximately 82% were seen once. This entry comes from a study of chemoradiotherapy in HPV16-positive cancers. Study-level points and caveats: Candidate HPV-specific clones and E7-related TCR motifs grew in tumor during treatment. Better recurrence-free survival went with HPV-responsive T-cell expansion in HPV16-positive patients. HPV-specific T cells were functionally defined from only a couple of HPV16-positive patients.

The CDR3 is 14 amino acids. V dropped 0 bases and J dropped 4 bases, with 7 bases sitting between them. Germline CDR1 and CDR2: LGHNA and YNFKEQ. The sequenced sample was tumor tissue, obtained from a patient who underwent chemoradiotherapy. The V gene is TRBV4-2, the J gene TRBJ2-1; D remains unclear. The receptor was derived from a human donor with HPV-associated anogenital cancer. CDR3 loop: CASSQDQVYNEQFF. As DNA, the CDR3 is TGTGCCAGCAGCCAAGATCAAGTTTACAATGAGCAGTTCTTC.